The clone carrying this TCR beta chain has a handful of counts. CDR1 is SGHRS and CDR2 is YFSETQ in the germline V gene. V lost 0 bases and J lost 7, with 1 base in between. CDR3 length: 10 amino acids. These data originate in a study of long-term antiretroviral therapy in people with HIV. The assay used was immunoSEQ (version v3.0), run at survey level. A per-sample goal of roughly 40,000-50,000 T-cell genomes was targeted by sequencing. Profiling relied on immunoSEQ multiplex PCR, and the TCRdb table lists in-frame clones only, not all of them. The table has 48,000 or so clones, about 88% seen once. The sequence came from a woman aged 18-29 years with HIV. J is TRBJ1-1 and V is TRBV5-1; D is unresolved. Sequences were derived from unsorted PBMCs, sampled 0.8 years after starting antiretroviral therapy. The CDR3 loop reads CASSLGEAFF. Here the CDR3 DNA reads TGCGCCAGCAGCTTGGGTGAAGCTTTCTTT.